The 3 T cell receptor beta chains below were found in one sample sequenced in a study of CD8 T cells in Susac syndrome. After extraction with the RNeasy kit, roughly 0.45 to 1 ug of the RNA was reverse transcribed using random hexamers. TCRdb reanalysed the immunoSEQ multiplex PCR reads using MiXCR and keeps one entry per CDR3 protein. The data hold 150,000 to 200,000 distinct CDR3 sequences, with 90% to 95% observed a single time. Sequencing was performed on CD4+ T cells from PBMCs. The source is a human donor with multiple sclerosis.

V usage is TRBV12-3 or TRBV12-4 and J usage is TRBJ2-7; 7 bases line up with TRBD2. The CDR3 is 15 amino acids. J lost 9 bases, V lost 3 bases, and 14 bases had no gene match. The CDR3 DNA follows: TGTGCCAGCAGTTTTTTAACGGGAGGAAAGGTGTCGCAGTACTTC. It specifies CASSFLTGGKVSQYF.

V is TRBV5-1 and J is TRBJ1-1; TRBD1 agrees at 8 bases. V shed 4 bases and J 5 bases; nucleotides not matched to a gene: 10. Per the germline V gene, CDR1 is SGHRS and CDR2 is YFSETQ. The CDR3 consists of 15 residues. The CDR3 DNA is TGCGCCAGCAGCCGCCTGACAGGGGATGGTACTGAAGCTTTCTTT. It yields the protein CASSRLTGDGTEAFF.

The CDR3 loop is CASSHDRAGTGELFF. Written as DNA, the CDR3 is TGTGCCAGCAGCCATGACAGGGCAGGCACCGGGGAGCTGTTTTTT. The chain carries TRBV7-7 and TRBJ2-2; 7 positions match TRBD1. The CDR3 has 15 amino acids. The V and J ends lost 5 bases and 4 bases, in that order; junction bases with no gene match: 7. Germline loops: CDR1 SSHAT, CDR2 FNYEAQ (reference sequence).